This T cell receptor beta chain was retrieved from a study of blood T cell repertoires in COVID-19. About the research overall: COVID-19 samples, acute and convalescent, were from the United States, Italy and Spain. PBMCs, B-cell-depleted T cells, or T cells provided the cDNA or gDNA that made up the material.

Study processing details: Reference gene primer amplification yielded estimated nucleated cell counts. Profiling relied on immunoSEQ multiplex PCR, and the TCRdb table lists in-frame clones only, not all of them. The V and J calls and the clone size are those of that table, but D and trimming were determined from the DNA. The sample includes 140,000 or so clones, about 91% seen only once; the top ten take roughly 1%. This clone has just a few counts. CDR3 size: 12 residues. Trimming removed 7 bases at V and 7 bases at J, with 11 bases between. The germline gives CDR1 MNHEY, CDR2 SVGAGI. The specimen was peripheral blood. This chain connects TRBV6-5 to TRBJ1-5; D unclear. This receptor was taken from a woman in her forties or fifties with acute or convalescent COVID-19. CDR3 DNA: TGTGCCAGCACCTTAGGGAGGCAGCCCCAGCATTTT. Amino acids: CASTLGRQPQHF.